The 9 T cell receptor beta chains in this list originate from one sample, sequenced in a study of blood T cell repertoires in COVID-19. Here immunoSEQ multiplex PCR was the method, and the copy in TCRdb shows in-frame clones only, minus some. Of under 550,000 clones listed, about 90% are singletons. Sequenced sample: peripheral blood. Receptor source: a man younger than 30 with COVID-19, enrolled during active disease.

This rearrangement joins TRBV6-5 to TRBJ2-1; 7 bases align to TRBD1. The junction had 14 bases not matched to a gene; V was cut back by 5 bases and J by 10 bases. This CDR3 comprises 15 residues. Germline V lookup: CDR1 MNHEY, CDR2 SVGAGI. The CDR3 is CASSRNTQTGWEQFF. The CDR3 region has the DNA TGTGCCAGCAGTAGAAACACCCAGACAGGGTGGGAGCAGTTCTTC.

CDR3 DNA: TGCGCCAGCAGCACAACTAGCGGGAGGGCCCTTGCCAATGAGCAGTTCTTC. Protein product: CASSTTSGRALANEQFF. This chain uses TRBV5-1 with TRBJ2-1, with 13 bases fitting TRBD2. The germline gives CDR1 SGHRS, CDR2 YFSETQ. The V segment lost 4 bases and the J segment 6 bases; nucleotides outside the gene matches: 10. This CDR3 contains 17 residues.

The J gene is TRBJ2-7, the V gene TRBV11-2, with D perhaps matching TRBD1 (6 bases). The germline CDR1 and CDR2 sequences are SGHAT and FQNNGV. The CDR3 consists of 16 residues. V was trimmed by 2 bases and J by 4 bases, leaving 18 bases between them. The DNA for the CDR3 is TGTGCCAGCAGCTTATTAGGGGGACGGACAGAGTACGAGCAGTACTTC. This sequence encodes CASSLLGGRTEYEQYF.

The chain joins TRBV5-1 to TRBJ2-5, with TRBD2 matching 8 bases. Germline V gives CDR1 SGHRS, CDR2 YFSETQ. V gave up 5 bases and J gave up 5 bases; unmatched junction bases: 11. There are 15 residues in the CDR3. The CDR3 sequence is CASSISAGGWETQYF. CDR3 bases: TGCGCCAGCAGTATTTCTGCGGGGGGTTGGGAGACCCAGTACTTC.

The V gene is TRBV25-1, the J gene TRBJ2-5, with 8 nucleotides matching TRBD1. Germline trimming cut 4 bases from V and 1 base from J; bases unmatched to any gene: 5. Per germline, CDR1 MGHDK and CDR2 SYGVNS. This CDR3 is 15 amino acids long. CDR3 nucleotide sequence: TGTGCCAGCAGTGGGACAGGGATTAGCCAAGAGACCCAGTACTTC. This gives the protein CASSGTGISQETQYF.

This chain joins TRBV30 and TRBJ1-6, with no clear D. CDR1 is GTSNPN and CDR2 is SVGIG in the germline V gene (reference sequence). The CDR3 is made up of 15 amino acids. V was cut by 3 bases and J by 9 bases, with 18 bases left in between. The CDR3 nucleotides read TGTGCCTGGAGGCCTGAGGGAGTCCCCACTTCACCCCTCCACTTT. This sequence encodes CAWRPEGVPTSPLHF.

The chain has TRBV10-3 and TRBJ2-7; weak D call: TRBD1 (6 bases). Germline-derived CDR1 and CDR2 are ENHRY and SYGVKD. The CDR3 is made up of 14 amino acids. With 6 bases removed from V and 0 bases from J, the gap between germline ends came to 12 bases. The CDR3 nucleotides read TGTGCCATCAGGAAACAGGGAAGCTCCTACGAGCAGTACTTC. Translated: CAIRKQGSSYEQYF.

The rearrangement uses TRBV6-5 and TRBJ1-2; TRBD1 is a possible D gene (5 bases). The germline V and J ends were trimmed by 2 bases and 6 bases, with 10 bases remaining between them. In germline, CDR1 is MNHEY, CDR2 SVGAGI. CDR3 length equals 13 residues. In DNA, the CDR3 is TGTGCCAGCAGTTACCGGGGGACGGATGGCTACACCTTC. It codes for CASSYRGTDGYTF.

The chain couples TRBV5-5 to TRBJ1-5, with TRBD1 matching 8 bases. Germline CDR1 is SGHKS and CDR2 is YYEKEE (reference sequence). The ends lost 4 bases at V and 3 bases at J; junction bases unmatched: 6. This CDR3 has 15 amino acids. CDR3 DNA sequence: TGTGCCAGCAGCAAGGGACAGGCAAACAATCAGCCCCAGCATTTT. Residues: CASSKGQANNQPQHF.